Presented here are 28 T cell receptor beta chains from one specimen sequenced in a study of control samples from healthy donors and cancer patients (dated by TCRdb to the early 2020s). Libraries were constructed by the immunoSEQ multiplex PCR assay. The clones in this table, taken by TCRdb from immuneACCESS, are in-frame only. Not every clone is retained; where verified, under half of the shortfall comes from an unresolved V gene, and the cause of the rest is unknown. The sample records about 180,000 clones, 85% to 95% of which are singletons. Around 1.4% of the sample is taken by the ten largest. Source material: blood. The receptors here all came from a man aged 25-45 years in good health.

The chain employs TRBV3-1 (or the pseudogene TRBV3-2) and TRBJ1-4; 7 nucleotides line up with TRBD1. V lost 6 bases, J lost 5 bases, and 6 bases stayed unmatched. Germline assignment: CDR1 LGHDT and CDR2 YNNKEL (reference sequence). There are 14 residues in the CDR3. The DNA of the CDR3 is TGTGCCAGCAGAGGGTCGACAGGGAATGAAAAACTGTTTTTT. Translated, it gives CASRGSTGNEKLFF.

The sample holds a few counts of this clone. The gene calls are TRBV11-2 and TRBJ1-3; D gene ambiguous. Trimming took off 1 base at V and 4 bases at J, with 14 bases between the two ends. The CDR3 loop spans 16 amino acids. The V gene's germline CDR1 is SGHAT and CDR2 FQNNGV. CDR3 in amino acids: CASSLGSLASGNTIYF. The CDR3 DNA sequence: TGTGCCAGCAGCTTAGGTTCGCTGGCCTCCGGAAACACCATATATTTT.

The gene calls are TRBV19 and TRBJ2-1; 11 bases agree with TRBD2. The CDR3 has 14 amino acids. Germline CDR1 is LNHDA and CDR2 is SQIVND (reference sequence). The V segment lost 5 bases and the J segment 8 bases; nucleotides outside the gene matches: 5. This chain's CDR3 is CASSLAGGGDEQFF. The CDR3 DNA reads TGTGCCAGTAGTTTAGCGGGGGGGGGCGATGAGCAGTTCTTC.

The chain couples TRBV25-1 to TRBJ2-7; D gene unclear. The CDR3 is made up of 13 amino acids. The V end lost 3 bases, the J end lost 3 bases, and 9 bases lay between the germline ends. Germline values: CDR1 MGHDK, CDR2 SYGVNS. CDR3 amino acids: CASSDPPYYEQYF. CDR3 coding DNA: TGTGCCAGCAGTGATCCCCCCTACTACGAGCAGTACTTC.

The chain is built from TRBV5-1 and TRBJ1-3; D is possibly TRBD1 (6 bases). Deletions cut 4 bases from V and 1 base from J, with 9 bases between. This CDR3 region has 14 residues. In germline, CDR1 is SGHRS, CDR2 YFSETQ. CDR3 DNA sequence: TGCGCCAGCAGCGTACAGGGTTCTGGAAACACCATATATTTT. Residues: CASSVQGSGNTIYF.

The chain combines TRBV24-1 with TRBJ2-1, with TRBD2 matching 7 bases. J lost 4 bases, V lost 9 bases, and 5 bases had no gene match. The germline CDR1 and CDR2 sequences are KGHDR and SFDVKD. The CDR3 is made up of 13 amino acids. The CDR3 loop is CATSDSGYNEQFF. The CDR3 nucleotides read TGTGCCACCTCTGATAGCGGGTACAATGAGCAGTTCTTC.

The chain couples TRBV5-1 to TRBJ1-3; weak D call: TRBD1 (6 bases). This CDR3 spans 15 amino acids. Germline V CDR1 and CDR2: SGHRS, YFSETQ. Trimming removed 4 bases at V and 4 bases at J, with 15 bases between. In DNA form, the CDR3 reads TGCGCCAGCAGCCTAGATACAGGGTTCGGAAACACCATATATTTT. The encoded protein is CASSLDTGFGNTIYF.

As for this clone: This same CDR3 is encoded by further DNA sequences in the sample. The rearrangement links TRBV5-5 to TRBJ1-2, with 7 bases aligning to TRBD1. Germline V gene sequence: CDR1 SGHKS, CDR2 YYEKEE (reference sequence). CDR3 length: 12 amino acids. V lost 2 bases to trimming and J lost 6 bases; unmatched junction nucleotides: 1. CDR3 sequence reads: CASSLGQDGYTF. The DNA of the CDR3 is TGTGCCAGCAGCTTAGGACAGGATGGCTACACCTTC.

The chain joins TRBV6-5 to TRBJ2-2; TRBD2 agrees at 12 bases. The CDR3 is 15 amino acids. CDR1 and CDR2 (germline): MNHEY, SVGAGI. V lost 5 bases and J lost 5; bases outside the gene matches: 3. The CDR3: CASSRTSGETGELFF. For the CDR3, the DNA is TGTGCCAGCAGTCGGACTAGCGGGGAAACCGGGGAGCTGTTTTTT.

The J gene is TRBJ2-2, the V gene TRBV7-9; either TRBD1 or TRBD2 may fit D (5 bases each). The length of the CDR3 is 15 residues. Germline-derived CDR1 and CDR2 are SEHNR and FQNEAQ (reference sequence). The V gene lost 4 bases and the J gene lost 5 bases, with 14 bases spanning the gap. CDR3 in amino acids: CASSYATGLTGELFF. CDR3 coding DNA: TGTGCCAGCAGCTACGCCACGGGGCTGACCGGGGAGCTGTTTTTT.

The V gene is TRBV7-2, the J gene TRBJ1-1, with 10 bases identical to TRBD1. The V gene's germline CDR1 is SGHTA and CDR2 FQGNSA. The ends lost 5 bases at V and 6 bases at J; junction bases unmatched: 12. CDR3 length: 16 residues. The CDR3 DNA reads as TGTGCCAGCAGCAAGATGGGACAGGGGATAAAGGCTGAAGCTTTCTTT. This encodes CASSKMGQGIKAEAFF.

This chain links TRBV19 with TRBJ2-2; a weak D match, TRBD2 (5 bases). Germline loops: CDR1 LNHDA, CDR2 SQIVND (reference sequence). The CDR3 length is 13 residues. V lost 1 base and J lost 7, with 7 bases in between. Here the CDR3 reads CASSIVAGGELFF. The CDR3 DNA reads TGTGCCAGTAGTATAGTTGCGGGCGGGGAGCTGTTTTTT.

The V call is TRBV28, the J call TRBJ1-2; D gene uncertain. Trimming removed 3 bases at V and 4 bases at J, with 9 bases between. Germline V gives CDR1 MDHEN, CDR2 SYDVKM. The CDR3 runs 13 residues. CDR3 loop: CASSFSLLYGYTF. In DNA form, the CDR3 reads TGTGCCAGCAGTTTTTCTCTGCTCTATGGCTACACCTTC.

The rearrangement joins TRBV3-1 (or the pseudogene TRBV3-2) to TRBJ1-1; D might be TRBD1 (5 bases). Per the germline V gene, CDR1 is LGHDT and CDR2 is YNNKEL (reference sequence). Deletions cut 0 bases from V and 3 bases from J, with 17 bases between. The CDR3 spans 17 residues. CDR3 DNA sequence: TGTGCCAGCAGCCAAGAAATCGGGCAGGGATTATACACTGAAGCTTTCTTT. Translating it yields CASSQEIGQGLYTEAFF.

V gene TRBV21-1 combines with J gene TRBJ2-3; the table's D call, TRBD2, was not checked against the DNA. TRBV21-1 represents a pseudogene. This CDR3 is built from 22 residues. The chain's CDR3 is CASSKALLGLAGMGDSTDTQYF. The CDR3 DNA reads TGTGCCAGCAGCAAAGCGCTACTTGGACTAGCTGGTATGGGGGATAGCACAGATACGCAGTATTTT.

Only one count was recorded for this clone. The gene calls are TRBV7-9 and TRBJ1-4, with a possible D match to TRBD1 (6 bases). Trimming cost V 3 bases and J 5 bases, with 13 bases left between them. CDR1 is SEHNR, CDR2 FQNEAQ, per germline (reference sequence). The CDR3 is 15 amino acids. This CDR3 is CASSFGGDQNEKLFF. CDR3 DNA: TGTGCCAGCAGCTTTGGGGGCGATCAGAATGAAAAACTGTTTTTT.

V is TRBV27 and J is TRBJ2-7, with 14 bases aligning to TRBD2. This CDR3 spans 14 amino acids. Trimming at V came to 5 bases and at J to 10 bases, leaving 7 bases not matched to a gene. Looked up from germline, CDR1 is MNHEY and CDR2 is SMNVEV (reference sequence). CDR3 sequence (DNA): TGTGCCAGCAGTAACGGACTAGCGGGAGGTCCCCAGTACTTC. Translated: CASSNGLAGGPQYF.

This clone was seen a single time. V usage is TRBV6-6 and J usage is TRBJ1-5; D is ambiguous. V gave up 7 bases and J gave up 3 bases, with 7 bases separating them. CDR1 MNHNY and CDR2 SVGAGI come from the germline V gene (reference sequence). The CDR3 spans 12 residues. The CDR3 DNA reads TGTGCCAGCACCTATAACAATCAGCCCCAGCATTTT. It specifies CASTYNNQPQHF.

The chain is built from TRBV5-1 and TRBJ2-7; 7 bases are a match to TRBD1. The CDR3 extends over 16 amino acids. Germline V gene data show CDR1 as SGHRS and CDR2 as YFSETQ. J gave up 4 bases and V 0 bases, and 10 bases lay outside the gene matches. DNA of the CDR3: TGCGCCAGCAGCTTGGCCGCCGGGGACAGCTATTACGAGCAGTACTTC. This translates into CASSLAAGDSYYEQYF.

This chain uses TRBV10-2 with TRBJ1-5, with TRBD1 as a possible D gene (5 bases). Trimming removed 2 bases at V and 6 bases at J, with 11 bases between. This CDR3 contains 14 residues. CDR1 is WSHSY, CDR2 SAAADI, per germline. The CDR3 spells CASSEARVVQPQHF. For the CDR3, the DNA is TGCGCCAGCAGTGAGGCCAGGGTAGTTCAGCCCCAGCATTTT.

The CDR3 loop is CASSLDSSGGARETQYF. In DNA, the CDR3 is TGCGCCAGCAGCTTGGATTCTAGCGGGGGGGCGCGGGAGACCCAGTACTTC. The chain joins TRBV5-1 to TRBJ2-5; TRBD2 matches at 12 bases. The germline V gene encodes CDR1 SGHRS and CDR2 YFSETQ. Trimming cost V 0 bases and J 5 bases; bases outside gene matches: 8. There are 17 residues in the CDR3.

The CDR3 is CASSLEGGRAEAFF. The CDR3 DNA follows: TGCGCCAGCAGCTTGGAAGGGGGAAGGGCTGAAGCTTTCTTT. V and J are TRBV5-1 and TRBJ1-1; D is perhaps TRBD1 (6 bases). The V end lost 0 bases, the J end lost 6 bases, and 12 bases lay between the germline ends. Germline CDR1 is SGHRS and CDR2 is YFSETQ. CDR3 length equals 14 residues.

This clone was counted a single time. The chain joins TRBV7-9 to TRBJ1-2; the D gene is possibly TRBD1 (6 bases). The CDR3 length is 13 residues. Germline CDR1 SEHNR, CDR2 FQNEAQ (reference sequence). V lost 1 base to trimming and J lost 7 bases, with 10 bases between them. CDR3 sequence (DNA): TGTGCCAGCAGCTTAGGAGGGGGAGGTGGCTACACCTTC. Translating gives CASSLGGGGGYTF. Looking up the rest from reference TRBV7-9 and TRBJ1-2 gives the full variable domain: DTGVSQNPRHKITKRGQNVTFRCDPISEHNRLYWYRQTLGQGPEFLTYFQNEAQLEKSRLLSDRFSAERPKGSFSTLEIQRTEQGDSAMYLCASSLGGGGGYTFGSGTRLTVV.

The chain uses TRBV5-1 and TRBJ2-3, with D possibly matching TRBD1 (5 bases). This CDR3 comprises 15 residues. V was pared by 4 bases and J by 0 bases, with 12 bases between. Per the germline V gene, CDR1 is SGHRS and CDR2 is YFSETQ. The CDR3 sequence: CASSPGQSSTDTQYF. Here the CDR3 DNA reads TGCGCCAGCAGCCCCGGACAATCTAGCACAGATACGCAGTATTTT.

The gene calls are TRBV30 and TRBJ1-4, with 7 bases aligning to TRBD1. Germline CDR1 is GTSNPN and CDR2 is SVGIG (reference sequence). CDR3 size: 15 residues. The V and J ends lost 0 bases and 6 bases, in that order; junction bases with no gene match: 7. CDR3 in amino acids: CAWSVGDRDDEKLFF. The DNA of the CDR3 is TGTGCCTGGAGTGTAGGAGACAGGGATGATGAAAAACTGTTTTTT. Based on the CDR3 plus reference TRBV30 and TRBJ1-4, the full variable domain is SQTIHQWPATLVQPVGSPLSLECTVEGTSNPNLYWYRQAAGRGLQLLFYSVGIGQISSEVPQNLSASRPQDRQFILSSKKLLLSDSGFYLCAWSVGDRDDEKLFFGSGTQLSVL.

V is TRBV24-1 and J is TRBJ1-2; a possible D gene is TRBD1 (6 bases). The germline V and J ends were trimmed by 3 bases and 7 bases, with 17 bases remaining between them. The CDR3 loop spans 15 amino acids. The germline V gene has CDR1 KGHDR and CDR2 SFDVKD. The DNA for the CDR3 is TGTGCCACCAGTGATCTACCCCGGGGGCTTGGTGGCTACACCTTC. Its protein is CATSDLPRGLGGYTF.

The chain employs TRBV19 and TRBJ1-2; TRBD1 agrees at 7 bases. V dropped 7 bases and J dropped 7; count of bases not matched to a gene: 12. This CDR3 region has 14 residues. In germline, CDR1 is LNHDA, CDR2 SQIVND (reference sequence). Written as DNA, the CDR3 is TGTGCCAGTACCTCGAGGGGAGGGGGCCCTGGCTACACCTTC. Translated, it gives CASTSRGGGPGYTF.

The genes are TRBV4-1 and TRBJ2-1; the D gene is possibly TRBD2 (5 bases). The V gene's germline CDR1 is MGHRA and CDR2 YSYEKL. The CDR3 totals 15 residues. The V gene lost 6 bases and the J gene lost 5 bases, with 17 bases spanning the gap. The CDR3 region has the DNA TGCGCCAGCAGTCCGACTACCCGAAGAAACAATGAGCAGTTCTTC. Protein sequence: CASSPTTRRNNEQFF.